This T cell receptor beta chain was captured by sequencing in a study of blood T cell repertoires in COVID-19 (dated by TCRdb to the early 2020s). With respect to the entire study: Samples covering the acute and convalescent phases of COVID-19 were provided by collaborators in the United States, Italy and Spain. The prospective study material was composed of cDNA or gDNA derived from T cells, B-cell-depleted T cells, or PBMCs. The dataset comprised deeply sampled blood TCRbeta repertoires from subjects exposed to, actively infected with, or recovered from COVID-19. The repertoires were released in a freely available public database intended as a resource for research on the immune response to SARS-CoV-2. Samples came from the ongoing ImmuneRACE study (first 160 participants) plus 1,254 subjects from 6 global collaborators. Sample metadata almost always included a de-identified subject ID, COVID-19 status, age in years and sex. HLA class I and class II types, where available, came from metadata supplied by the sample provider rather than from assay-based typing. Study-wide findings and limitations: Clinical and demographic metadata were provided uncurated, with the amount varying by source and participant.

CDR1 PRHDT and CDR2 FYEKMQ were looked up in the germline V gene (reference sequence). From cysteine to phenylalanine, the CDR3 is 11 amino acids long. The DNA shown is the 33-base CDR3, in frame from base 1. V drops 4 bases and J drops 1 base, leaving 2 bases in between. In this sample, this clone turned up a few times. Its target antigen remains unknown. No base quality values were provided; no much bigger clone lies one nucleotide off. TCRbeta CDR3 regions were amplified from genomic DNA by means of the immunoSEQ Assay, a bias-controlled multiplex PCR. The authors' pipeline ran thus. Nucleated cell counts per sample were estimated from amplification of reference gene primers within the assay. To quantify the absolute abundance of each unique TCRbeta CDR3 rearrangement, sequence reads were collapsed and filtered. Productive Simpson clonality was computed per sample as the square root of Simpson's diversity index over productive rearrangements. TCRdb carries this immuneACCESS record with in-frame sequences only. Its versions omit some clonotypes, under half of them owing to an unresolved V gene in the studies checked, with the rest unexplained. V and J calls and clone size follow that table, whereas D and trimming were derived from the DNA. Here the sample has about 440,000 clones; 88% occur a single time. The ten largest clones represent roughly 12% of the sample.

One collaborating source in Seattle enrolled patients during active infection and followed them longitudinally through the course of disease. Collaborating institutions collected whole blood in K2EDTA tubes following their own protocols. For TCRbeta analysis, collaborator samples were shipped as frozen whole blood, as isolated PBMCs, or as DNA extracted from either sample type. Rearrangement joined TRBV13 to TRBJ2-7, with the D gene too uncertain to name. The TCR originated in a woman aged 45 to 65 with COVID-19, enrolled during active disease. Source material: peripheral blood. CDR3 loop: CASSSSYEQYF. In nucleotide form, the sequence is TGTGCCAGCAGCTCTTCCTACGAGCAGTACTTC.